This T cell receptor beta chain is drawn from a study of regulatory T cells in long-lasting Graves disease. Time point here: newly diagnosed GD, antithyroid drugs for less than 3 months. Following extraction of RNA from PBMCs, that RNA was used to make the TCR library. A remark on this clonotype: At one of its ends the junction is not consistent with the germline gene, which may arise from a read error.

In building TCR beta libraries, iRepertoire HTBI primers were used together with Arm-PCR of CDR3 regions. Each CDR3 protein is one row after TCRdb ran MiXCR on the multiplex PCR reads. The sample lists some 560,000 distinct CDR3 sequences, 15% to 20% seen once, with 20% to 25% in the top ten. The germline V gene has CDR1 LGHDT and CDR2 YNNKEL (reference sequence). The CDR3 sequence is 15 residues long. This sample was shared with a second study, whose subject was T cells in Graves' hyperthyroidism and ophthalmopathy.

The chain is built from TRBV3-1 and TRBJ1-1; a weak D match, TRBD1 (6 bases). This material consisted of peripheral blood mononuclear cells (PBMCs), taken at new diagnosis, from a patient treated with antithyroid drugs. The receptor's source is a woman aged 35-60 years with Graves disease. This CDR3 reads CASSQDSRGRTEAYF. For the CDR3, the DNA is TGTGCCAGCAGCCAAGATAGCAGGGGACGCACTGAAGCTTACTTT.